Listed here are 25 T cell receptor beta chains from one sample, sequenced in a study of T cell responses to AZD1222 COVID-19 vaccine. Profiled with immunoSEQ multiplex PCR; TCRdb holds only in-frame clones, not every one. The data hold around 180,000 clones, with around 90% observed a single time. The specimen was peripheral blood, collected on day 0 of AZD1222 vaccination. These receptors came from an adult in good health.

The chain is built from TRBV30 and TRBJ1-1; 8 bases line up with TRBD1. Looked up from germline, CDR1 is GTSNPN and CDR2 is SVGIG (reference sequence). CDR3 length equals 12 residues. J lost 9 bases, V lost 2 bases, and 5 bases had no gene match. This chain's CDR3 is CAWSTGGRKAFF. For the CDR3, the DNA is TGTGCCTGGAGTACAGGGGGTAGGAAAGCTTTCTTT.

The chain uses TRBV7-9 and TRBJ1-2; 8 bases map to TRBD1. V lost 6 bases and J lost 7; bases outside the gene matches: 10. The CDR3 extends over 14 amino acids. Germline assignment: CDR1 SEHNR and CDR2 FQNEAQ (reference sequence). The CDR3 region has the DNA TGTGCCAGCAGTTACGGACAGGGTCGAGGTGGCTACACCTTC. Its protein product is CASSYGQGRGGYTF.

This chain joins TRBV18 and TRBJ1-5; D is possibly TRBD1 (5 bases). CDR3 length: 13 residues. V lost 2 bases to trimming and J lost 4 bases, with 6 bases between them. The V gene's germline CDR1 is KGHSH and CDR2 LQKENI. In nucleotides, the CDR3 is TGTGCCAGCTCACCAGGGGGAAATCAGCCCCAGCATTTT. Translated: CASSPGGNQPQHF.

This sequence joins TRBV5-1 and TRBJ2-7; the D gene is possibly TRBD1 (6 bases). V was cut by 4 bases and J by 3 bases, with 14 bases left in between. The CDR3 is 14 amino acids. Germline V CDR1 and CDR2: SGHRS, YFSETQ. CDR3 sequence reads: CASSPRDMGYEQYF. The CDR3 DNA follows: TGCGCCAGCAGCCCCCGGGACATGGGCTACGAGCAGTACTTC.

The chain carries TRBV7-9 and TRBJ2-3; D is undetermined. V gave up 1 base and J gave up 4 bases, with 9 bases separating them. This CDR3 is 14 amino acids long. Looked up from germline, CDR1 is SEHNR and CDR2 is FQNEAQ (reference sequence). The DNA of the CDR3 is TGTGCCAGCAGCTTAGGCCCGTTTTCAGATACGCAGTATTTT. Translated: CASSLGPFSDTQYF.

This chain links TRBV2 with TRBJ1-3; D is uncertain. V dropped 7 bases and J dropped 4 bases, with 14 bases sitting between them. CDR1 is SNHLY, CDR2 FYNNEI, per germline. This CDR3 region has 14 residues. CDR3 DNA sequence: TGTGCCAGCACCAGGACTTTGAGGGGAAACACCATATATTTT. Translated, it gives CASTRTLRGNTIYF.

The rearrangement joins TRBV28 to TRBJ2-5, with D perhaps TRBD2 (5 bases). Germline CDR1 MDHEN, CDR2 SYDVKM. Trimming took off 5 bases at V and 3 bases at J, with 10 bases between the two ends. The length of the CDR3 is 13 residues. CDR3 in amino acids: CASSRTLEETQYF. DNA for the CDR3: TGTGCCAGCAGTCGGACTTTGGAAGAGACCCAGTACTTC. The full variable domain, completed using reference TRBV28 and TRBJ2-5, is DVKVTQSSRYLVKRTGEKVFLECVQDMDHENMFWYRQDPGLGLRLIYFSYDVKMKEKGDIPEGYSVSREKKERFSLILESASTNQTSMYLCASSRTLEETQYFGPGTRLLVL.

The chain joins TRBV30 to TRBJ2-4; D might be TRBD1 (6 bases). From germline, CDR1 is GTSNPN and CDR2 SVGIG (reference sequence). V gave up 7 bases and J gave up 8 bases, with 15 bases separating them. The CDR3 has 12 residues. The CDR3 bases are TGTGCCTCCAAACAGGGTACGGACATTCAGTACTTC. Its translation: CASKQGTDIQYF.

On this clone: The germline gene is not matched at one end of the junction; a read error may be the cause. The rearrangement links TRBV6-1 to TRBJ2-7; tentatively, D is TRBD1 (6 bases). CDR1 and CDR2 (germline): MNHNS, SASEGT. CDR3 length equals 12 residues. CDR3 coding DNA: TGTGCCAGCAGTGATACTACAGGGATTAGAGACTTC. Translated, it gives CASSDTTGIRDF.

The V and J genes are TRBV19 and TRBJ1-1; D might be TRBD1 (6 bases). The CDR3 covers 13 residues. Trimming left V 4 bases short and J 9 bases short, with 15 bases between. Germline CDR1 is LNHDA and CDR2 is SQIVND (reference sequence). CDR3 nucleotide sequence: TGTGCCAGTAGTACGGGAGACAGGTTAAAAGCTTTCTTT. Translation: CASSTGDRLKAFF.

This clone was counted only a few times. The chain recombines TRBV6-2 or TRBV6-3 with TRBJ1-5, with a tentative D call TRBD1 (5 bases). CDR1 and CDR2 (germline): MNHEY, SVGEGT. The CDR3 runs 16 residues. V shed 2 bases and J shed 0 bases, with 11 bases lying between them. The CDR3 DNA reads as TGTGCCAGCAGTTACCTTCGACAGTCTAGCAATCAGCCCCAGCATTTT. Its translation: CASSYLRQSSNQPQHF.

This clone was seen just once. The rearrangement links TRBV18 to TRBJ1-1; no clear D gene. Germline assignment: CDR1 KGHSH and CDR2 LQKENI. V was cut by 2 bases and J by 1 base, with 17 bases left in between. The CDR3 consists of 17 residues. Written as DNA, the CDR3 is TGTGCCAGCTCACCATGGCGAACGCGGGGAACGAACACTGAAGCTTTCTTT. Encoded protein: CASSPWRTRGTNTEAFF.

CDR3 protein: CASSPRGSYEQYF. The CDR3 DNA reads TGTGCCAGCAGCCCCCGGGGCTCCTACGAGCAGTACTTC. The chain is built from TRBV7-2 and TRBJ2-7; the D gene is possibly TRBD2 (5 bases). CDR3 length: 13 residues. Germline CDR1 is SGHTA and CDR2 is FQGNSA. V was shortened by 5 bases and J by 0 bases, with 8 bases between the two germline ends.

The chain joins TRBV30 to TRBJ2-6, with TRBD2 identical over 7 bases. The germline CDR1 and CDR2 sequences are GTSNPN and SVGIG (reference sequence). Losses at the gene ends were 2 bases for V and 10 bases for J; bases not matched to a gene: 11. The CDR3 loop spans 15 amino acids. CDR3 in DNA: TGTGCCTGGAGTCCAGGCGGCGGGGGATGGAACGTCCTGACTTTC. Translation gives CAWSPGGGGWNVLTF.

The chain couples TRBV30 to TRBJ2-5; no definite D call. This CDR3 is 12 amino acids long. The ends were cut back, 2 bases at V and 1 base at J, with 5 bases in the middle. Germline lookup yields CDR1 GTSNPN and CDR2 SVGIG (reference sequence). The CDR3 loop is CAWSKIQETQYF. The CDR3 bases are TGTGCCTGGAGTAAAATCCAAGAGACCCAGTACTTC.

The chain has TRBV19 and TRBJ2-1; the match to TRBD2 covers 9 bases. Trimming cost V 5 bases and J 7 bases; bases outside gene matches: 6. This CDR3 has 14 amino acids. Germline assignment: CDR1 LNHDA and CDR2 SQIVND (reference sequence). The CDR3 loop is CASSLAGARNEQFF. In DNA form, the CDR3 reads TGTGCCAGTAGTTTAGCGGGAGCGCGGAATGAGCAGTTCTTC.

V is TRBV4-2 and J is TRBJ2-7; 7 bases line up with TRBD1. V dropped 3 bases and J dropped 3; count of bases not matched to a gene: 5. This CDR3 is 14 amino acids long. Germline V gene sequence: CDR1 LGHNA, CDR2 YNFKEQ. The CDR3 region is CASSHMGTDYEQYF. The CDR3 nucleotides read TGTGCCAGCAGCCACATGGGGACAGACTACGAGCAGTACTTC.

The V gene is TRBV9, the J gene TRBJ1-6, with 9 bases fitting TRBD1. The J segment lost 6 bases and the V segment lost 6 bases, leaving 4 bases of the junction unmatched. This CDR3 is built from 14 residues. Germline loops: CDR1 SGDLS, CDR2 YYNGEE. DNA for the CDR3: TGTGCCAGCAACACGGACAGGGGTAATTCACCCCTCCACTTT. Translated, it gives CASNTDRGNSPLHF. Based on the CDR3 plus reference TRBV9 and TRBJ1-6, the full variable domain is DSGVTQTPKHLITATGQRVTLRCSPRSGDLSVYWYQQSLDQGLQFLIQYYNGEERAKGNILERFSAQQFPDLHSELNLSSLELGDSALYFCASNTDRGNSPLHFGNGTRLTVT.

Comments on this clone: Other DNA sequences in the same sample also yield this CDR3. The V gene is TRBV6-5, the J gene TRBJ1-2, with D uncertain. V was pared by 0 bases and J by 1 base, with 6 bases between. The CDR3 extends over 14 amino acids. CDR1 is MNHEY and CDR2 is SVGAGI in the germline V gene. For the CDR3, the DNA is TGTGCCAGCAGTTACTCGGGGTTTAACTATGGCTACACCTTC. Its protein is CASSYSGFNYGYTF.

The rearrangement joins TRBV30 to TRBJ1-5, with no clear D. The V end lost 0 bases, the J end lost 2 bases, and 11 bases lay between the germline ends. This CDR3 comprises 15 residues. Germline CDR1 is GTSNPN and CDR2 is SVGIG (reference sequence). CDR3 in amino acids: CAWSVDGVGNQPQHF. CDR3 DNA: TGTGCCTGGAGTGTAGACGGGGTCGGCAATCAGCCCCAGCATTTT.

The J gene is TRBJ2-3, the V gene TRBV7-2, with D possibly being TRBD2 (5 bases). Deletions cut 1 base from V and 2 bases from J, with 7 bases between. The CDR3 contains 14 residues. Germline values: CDR1 SGHTA, CDR2 FQGNSA. DNA for the CDR3: TGTGCCAGCAGCTTAGGGGAGTACACAGATACGCAGTATTTT. It is translated as CASSLGEYTDTQYF.

The rearrangement uses TRBV28 and TRBJ1-2; D is undetermined. V was cut by 2 bases and J by 7 bases, with 11 bases left in between. CDR1 is MDHEN, CDR2 SYDVKM, per germline. The CDR3 runs 13 residues. CDR3 in amino acids: CASSLLFWGGYTF. In DNA form, the CDR3 reads TGTGCCAGCAGTTTACTTTTCTGGGGTGGCTACACCTTC.

The chain joins TRBV7-3 to TRBJ2-7, with 10 bases identical to TRBD1. Trimming at V came to 5 bases and at J to 3 bases, leaving 1 base not matched to a gene. This CDR3 region has 13 residues. Germline V gives CDR1 SGHTA, CDR2 FQGTGA. The CDR3 protein is CASSRTGGYEQYF. The CDR3 nucleotides are TGTGCCAGCAGCCGGACAGGGGGCTACGAGCAGTACTTC.

The chain is built from TRBV11-3 and TRBJ2-3, with D perhaps being TRBD1 or TRBD2 (5 bases each). Trimming took 5 bases from V and 0 from J, leaving 15 bases between them. Germline V gives CDR1 SGHNT, CDR2 YENEEA. The CDR3 is 16 amino acids. The CDR3, as DNA: TGTGCCAGCAGCCAAGGTCGGGGACCGAGCACAGATACGCAGTATTTT. This codes for CASSQGRGPSTDTQYF. The full variable domain, rest sourced from reference TRBV11-3 and TRBJ2-3, is EAGVVQSPRYKIIEKKQPVAFWCNPISGHNTLYWYLQNLGQGPELLIRYENEEAVDDSQLPKDRFSAERLKGVDSTLKIQPAELGDSAVYLCASSQGRGPSTDTQYFGPGTRLTVL.

This rearrangement joins TRBV7-8 to TRBJ2-5; 8 nucleotides match TRBD1. This CDR3 contains 15 residues. V shed 5 bases, J shed 1 base, and the junction held 6 bases outside the gene matches. Germline V gene sequence: CDR1 SGHVS, CDR2 FQNEAQ. The CDR3, as DNA: TGTGCCAGCAGCCGACAGGGGCCCCTCCAAGAGACCCAGTACTTC. Protein sequence: CASSRQGPLQETQYF.